This TCR beta chain was found in a study of cytomegalovirus exposure and HLA in healthy donors. Study-wide findings and caveats: The study flagged about 160 TCR beta chains as cytomegalovirus-associated. TRBV6-2, TRBV6-3 and some other V segments were unresolvable in 87-base-pair reads.

As concerns this clone: Its target is unknown.

The PCR was carried out with 60 Vbeta primers and 13 Jbeta primers. Profiled with immunoSEQ multiplex PCR; TCRdb holds only in-frame clones, not every one. This sample has approximately 79,000 clones, with around 78% found just once. The CDR3 length is 15 residues. V was cut by 5 bases and J by 14 bases, with 23 bases left in between. Germline V gene lookup returns CDR1 SGHTS and CDR2 YDEGEE. This TCR was recovered from a male donor in good health and CMV-seropositive. J is TRBJ1-6 and V is TRBV5-8; a weak D match, TRBD1 (6 bases). Sequencing was performed on PBMCs. The CDR3 loop reads CASRELTGASRTLHF. In DNA, the CDR3 is TGTGCCAGCAGGGAACTGACAGGTGCCAGCCGGACCCTCCACTTT.